The rows below give T cell receptor beta chains drawn from one sample of a study of blood T cell repertoires in COVID-19. TCRdb's copy holds only in-frame clones and misses some; the assay was immunoSEQ multiplex PCR. Of 150,000 to 200,000 clones in the sample, about four fifths were seen once. Sequencing used peripheral blood. Receptor source: a man aged 65-85 years who had recovered from COVID-19. The CDR3 runs from the conserved cysteine through the conserved F or W. The order of the fields is V gene, clone size, D gene, J gene, CDR3 protein, CDR3 DNA. The D gene is left open where the match is weak. The size field is filled for only some rows; it gives once, few, many or a size class.

>TRBV4-1|-|TRBD2|TRBJ2-4
CASSLGLASNIQYF
TGCGCCAGCAGCCTTGGACTAGCATCTAACATTCAGTACTTC
>TRBV6-5|-|-|TRBJ2-2
CASSYGGAWTGELFF
TGTGCCAGCAGTTACGGGGGGGCTTGGACCGGGGAGCTGTTTTTT
>TRBV29-1|-|-|TRBJ2-2
CSVEDSYTGELFF
TGCAGCGTTGAGGACAGTTACACCGGGGAGCTGTTTTTT
>TRBV5-1|-|-|TRBJ2-6
CASSSQGGTGANVLTF
TGCGCCAGCAGCTCCCAGGGGGGCACTGGGGCCAACGTCCTGACTTTC
>TRBV21-1|-|-|TRBJ2-3
CASRCGLASRDTQYF
TGTGCCAGCAGATGCGGACTAGCAAGCCGGGATACGCAGTATTTT
>TRBV30|-|TRBD1|TRBJ1-5
CAWSKFTGGDSNQPQHF
TGTGCCTGGAGTAAATTCACAGGGGGAGATAGCAATCAGCCCCAGCATTTT
>TRBV7-2|-|TRBD1|TRBJ1-6
CASSRGTGWNSPLHF
TGTGCCAGCAGCCGCGGGACAGGGTGGAATTCACCCCTCCACTTT
>TRBV7-9|-|TRBD2|TRBJ2-2
CASSRTSGNTGELFF
TGTGCCAGCAGCCGGACTAGCGGAAACACCGGGGAGCTGTTTTTT
>TRBV19|-|-|TRBJ2-3
CASSFRRERSTDTQYF
TGTGCCAGTAGTTTCCGGCGGGAACGTAGCACAGATACGCAGTATTTT
>TRBV5-1|-|-|TRBJ2-3
CASSSTGSYTDTQYF
TGCGCCAGCAGCTCGACCGGGAGCTACACAGATACGCAGTATTTT
>TRBV27|-|-|TRBJ1-4
CASSTTGFFEKLFF
TGTGCCAGCAGTACTACAGGGTTTTTTGAAAAACTGTTTTTT
>TRBV18|-|TRBD1|TRBJ2-5
CASSPPGQQETQYF
TGTGCCAGCTCACCCCCGGGACAGCAAGAGACCCAGTACTTC
>TRBV28|-|-|TRBJ2-5
CASSLPGVEETQYF
TGTGCCAGCAGTTTACCCGGGGTGGAAGAGACCCAGTACTTC
>TRBV5-6|-|-|TRBJ2-2
CASSFGTLLDGELFF
TGTGCCAGCAGCTTCGGGACACTCCTTGACGGGGAGCTGTTTTTT
>TRBV11-2|-|-|TRBJ1-1
CASSLHGGQTEAFF
TGTGCCAGCAGCTTACATGGCGGACAGACTGAAGCTTTCTTT
>TRBV28|-|-|TRBJ2-2
CASRPQGAGELFF
TGTGCCAGCAGACCACAGGGAGCCGGGGAGCTGTTTTTT
>TRBV5-1|-|-|TRBJ1-4
CASSRTPTAGDEKLFF
TGCGCCAGCAGTAGGACCCCGACTGCGGGGGATGAAAAACTGTTTTTT
>TRBV7-7|-|TRBD1|TRBJ2-2
CASSLSTGSAGELFF
TGTGCTAGCAGCTTGTCGACAGGGTCGGCCGGGGAGCTGTTTTTT
>TRBV6-5|-|-|TRBJ1-3
CASGEGVLRNTIYF
TGTGCCAGCGGAGAGGGAGTGCTGAGAAACACCATATATTTT
>TRBV29-1|once|-|TRBJ2-7
CSVVDRGLALEQYF
TGCAGCGTTGTGGACAGGGGACTAGCGTTGGAGCAGTACTTC
>TRBV5-4|few|TRBD1|TRBJ1-3
CASRPTGGGSGNTIYF
TGTGCCAGCAGACCGACAGGGGGTGGCTCTGGAAACACCATATATTTT
>TRBV4-2|-|-|TRBJ2-2
CASSRASGNTGELFF
TGTGCCAGCAGCCGAGCATCCGGGAACACCGGGGAGCTGTTTTTT
>TRBV10-3|-|TRBD1|TRBJ1-1
CAISGRGDTEAFF
TGTGCCATCAGTGGCAGGGGGGACACTGAAGCTTTCTTT
>TRBV14|-|-|TRBJ1-2
CASRGRGLSPYGYTF
TGTGCCAGCAGGGGCAGGGGCCTTTCCCCCTATGGCTACACCTTC
>TRBV6-5|once|-|TRBJ1-2
CASSYSQGYGYTF
TGTGCCAGCAGTTACTCGCAGGGTTATGGCTACACCTTC
>TRBV14|-|-|TRBJ2-2
CASSGTGELFF
TGTGCCAGCTCCGGCACCGGGGAGCTGTTTTTT
>TRBV24-1|-|TRBD1|TRBJ1-5
CATSTGTGGAWGNQPQHF
TGTGCCACCAGCACCGGGACAGGGGGTGCCTGGGGCAATCAGCCCCAGCATTTT
>TRBV3-1/TRBV3-2|-|TRBD1|TRBJ1-1
CASSLTWTGRTEAFF
TGTGCCAGCAGCCTGACATGGACAGGGCGTACTGAAGCTTTCTTT
>TRBV7-8|-|TRBD1|TRBJ2-1
CASSYGTGLYNEQFF
TGTGCCAGCAGCTACGGGACAGGCCTTTACAATGAGCAGTTCTTC
>TRBV3-1/TRBV3-2|-|TRBD2|TRBJ2-7
CASSQGGTSGRLLYEQYF
TGTGCCAGCAGCCAAGGAGGAACTAGCGGGAGGCTATTGTACGAGCAGTACTTC
>TRBV6-6|-|-|TRBJ2-7
CASRWGPQYYEQYF
TGTGCCAGTCGATGGGGCCCACAGTACTACGAGCAGTACTTC
>TRBV9|few|TRBD2|TRBJ2-5
CASSGSGAWETQYF
TGTGCCAGCAGCGGGAGCGGGGCGTGGGAGACCCAGTACTTC
>TRBV29-1|-|TRBD1|TRBJ1-1
CSSKGQENTEAFF
TGCAGCTCAAAAGGACAGGAGAACACTGAAGCTTTCTTT
>TRBV3-1/TRBV3-2|once|-|TRBJ2-3
CASSQDHLSRRSPDTQYF
TGTGCCAGCAGCCAAGATCACTTATCCCGGAGGAGCCCAGATACGCAGTATTTT
>TRBV29-1|-|-|TRBJ2-1
CSGETSQTYNEQFF
TGCAGCGGAGAAACTAGCCAAACCTACAATGAGCAGTTCTTC
>TRBV14|-|-|TRBJ2-6
CASSRQRHSGANVLTF
TGTGCCAGCAGCCGACAACGACACTCTGGGGCCAACGTCCTGACTTTC
>TRBV3-1/TRBV3-2|few|TRBD2|TRBJ2-7
CASSLTSGSNEQYF
TGTGCCAGCAGCCTGACTAGCGGGAGTAACGAGCAGTACTTC
>TRBV5-1|few|-|TRBJ1-1
CASRPITENTEAFF
TGCGCCAGCAGACCAATAACAGAGAACACTGAAGCTTTCTTT
>TRBV15|-|-|TRBJ2-1
CATSRVGGSNEQFF
TGTGCCACCAGCAGAGTAGGAGGGAGCAATGAGCAGTTCTTC
>TRBV6-5|-|-|TRBJ2-1
CASSYTGGGTYNEQFF
TGTGCCAGCAGTTACACGGGTGGCGGGACCTACAATGAGCAGTTCTTC
>TRBV5-4|few|-|TRBJ1-4
CASSSQTGSNEKLFF
TGTGCCAGCAGTTCCCAGACAGGATCTAATGAAAAACTGTTTTTT
>TRBV7-2|-|TRBD2|TRBJ2-5
CASSLRGSLAGEETQYF
TGTGCCAGCAGCTTAAGGGGTAGTCTAGCGGGAGAAGAGACCCAGTACTTC
>TRBV2|-|TRBD1|TRBJ2-7
CASRAGTGTYEQYF
TGTGCCAGCAGAGCCGGGACAGGAACCTACGAGCAGTACTTC
>TRBV5-1|-|-|TRBJ2-5
CASSSRQQETQYF
TGCGCCAGCAGCTCCAGACAGCAAGAGACCCAGTACTTC
>TRBV4-1|-|TRBD1|TRBJ2-7
CASSQNTGGPYEQYF
TGCGCCAGCAGCCAGAATACAGGGGGCCCCTACGAGCAGTACTTC
>TRBV6-2/TRBV6-3|-|-|TRBJ2-5
CASSSAGGYQETQYF
TGTGCCAGCAGTTCCGCAGGGGGGTACCAAGAGACCCAGTACTTC
>TRBV18|many|-|TRBJ2-7
CASSPETGNLYEQYF
TGTGCCAGCTCACCAGAGACAGGAAACCTATACGAGCAGTACTTC
>TRBV27|-|-|TRBJ1-5
CASSLFRTPNQPQHF
TGTGCCAGCAGTTTATTTCGGACACCTAATCAGCCCCAGCATTTT
>TRBV27|once|TRBD1|TRBJ2-5
CASSLSLGGETQYF
TGTGCCAGCAGTTTATCGTTAGGGGGCGAGACCCAGTACTTC
>TRBV7-9|once|-|TRBJ1-1
CASSLVDTVNTEAFF
TGTGCCAGCAGCTTAGTTGACACCGTGAACACTGAAGCTTTCTTT
>TRBV5-4|-|-|TRBJ1-5
CASSLDTNQPQHF
TGTGCCAGCAGCCTCGACACAAATCAGCCCCAGCATTTT
>TRBV6-5|few|-|TRBJ1-5
CASSIQWNQPQHF
TGTGCCAGCAGTATACAGTGGAATCAGCCCCAGCATTTT
>TRBV19|-|TRBD2|TRBJ2-7
CASSLSSGSFYEQYF
TGTGCCAGTAGTTTATCTAGCGGGAGTTTCTACGAGCAGTACTTC
>TRBV6-2/TRBV6-3|-|TRBD1|TRBJ2-7
CASSYSGGHNEQYF
TGTGCCAGCAGTTACTCAGGGGGCCACAACGAGCAGTACTTC
>TRBV27|-|TRBD2|TRBJ2-7
CASSFYSAGGSYEQYF
TGTGCCAGCAGTTTCTATTCGGCGGGAGGTTCCTACGAGCAGTACTTC
>TRBV5-1|-|TRBD1|TRBJ1-4
CASSPDPTGGTTNEKLFF
TGCGCCAGCAGCCCCGACCCGACAGGGGGCACAACTAATGAAAAACTGTTTTTT
>TRBV20-1|-|-|TRBJ2-7
CSAGTGYEQYF
TGCAGTGCTGGGACTGGCTACGAGCAGTACTTC
>TRBV12-3/TRBV12-4|-|TRBD2|TRBJ2-7
CASSGTTAYEQYF
TGTGCCAGCAGTGGGACTACAGCCTACGAGCAGTACTTC
>TRBV7-9|-|TRBD2|TRBJ2-5
CASSFGRDYPLRETQYF
TGTGCCAGCAGCTTCGGCCGGGACTACCCTTTGCGGGAGACCCAGTACTTC